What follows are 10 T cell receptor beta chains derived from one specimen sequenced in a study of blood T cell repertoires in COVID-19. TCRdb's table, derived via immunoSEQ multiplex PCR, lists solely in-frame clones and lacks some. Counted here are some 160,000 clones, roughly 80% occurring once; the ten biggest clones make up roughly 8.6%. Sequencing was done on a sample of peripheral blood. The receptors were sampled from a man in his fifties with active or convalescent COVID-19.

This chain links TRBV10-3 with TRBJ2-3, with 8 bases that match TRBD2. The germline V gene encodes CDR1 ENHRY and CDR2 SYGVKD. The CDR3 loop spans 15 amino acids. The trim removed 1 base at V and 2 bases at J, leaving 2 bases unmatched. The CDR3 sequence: CAISELAGFTDTQYF. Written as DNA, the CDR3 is TGTGCCATCAGTGAGTTAGCGGGATTCACAGATACGCAGTATTTT.

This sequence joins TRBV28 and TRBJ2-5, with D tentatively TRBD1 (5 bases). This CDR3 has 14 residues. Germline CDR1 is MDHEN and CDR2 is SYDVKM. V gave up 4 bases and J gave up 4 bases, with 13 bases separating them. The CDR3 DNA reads TGTGCCAGCAGTTCTCCGGACATTAGAGAGACCCAGTACTTC. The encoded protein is CASSSPDIRETQYF.

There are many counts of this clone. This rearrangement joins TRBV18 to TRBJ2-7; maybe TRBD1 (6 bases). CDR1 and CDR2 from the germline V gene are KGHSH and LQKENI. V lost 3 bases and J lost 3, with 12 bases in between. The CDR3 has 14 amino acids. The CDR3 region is CASSPGQIIYEQYF. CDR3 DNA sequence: TGTGCCAGCTCACCGGGACAAATTATCTACGAGCAGTACTTC.

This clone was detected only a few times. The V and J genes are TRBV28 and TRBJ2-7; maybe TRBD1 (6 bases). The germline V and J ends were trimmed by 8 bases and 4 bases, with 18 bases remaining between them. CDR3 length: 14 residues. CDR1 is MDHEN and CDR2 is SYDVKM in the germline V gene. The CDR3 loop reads CASRTAGGTYEQYF. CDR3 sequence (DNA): TGTGCCAGCCGGACAGCTGGGGGTACTTACGAGCAGTACTTC.

This chain's CDR3 is CASSLASTSPYEQYF. The CDR3 DNA sequence: TGTGCCAGCAGCTTAGCTTCTACTAGCCCCTACGAGCAGTACTTC. The chain employs TRBV7-2 and TRBJ2-7; D possibly corresponds to TRBD2 (6 bases). The V end was cut by 0 bases, the J end by 2 bases, with 11 bases between. This CDR3 has 15 amino acids. In germline, CDR1 is SGHTA, CDR2 FQGNSA.

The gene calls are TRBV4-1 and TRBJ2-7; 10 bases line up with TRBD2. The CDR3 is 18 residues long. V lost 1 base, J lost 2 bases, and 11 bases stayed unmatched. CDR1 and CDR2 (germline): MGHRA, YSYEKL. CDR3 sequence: CASSQGFRLAGATYEQYF. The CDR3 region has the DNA TGCGCCAGCAGCCAAGGGTTTAGGCTAGCGGGGGCCACCTACGAGCAGTACTTC.

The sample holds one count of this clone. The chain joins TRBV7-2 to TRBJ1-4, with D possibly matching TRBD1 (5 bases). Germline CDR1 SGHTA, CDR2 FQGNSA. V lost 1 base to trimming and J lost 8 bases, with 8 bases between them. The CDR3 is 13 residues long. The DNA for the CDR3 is TGTGCCAGCAGCTTAGGGGGGGACGAAAAACTGTTTTTT. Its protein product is CASSLGGDEKLFF. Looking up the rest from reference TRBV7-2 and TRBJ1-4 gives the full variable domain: GAGVSQSPSNKVTEKGKDVELRCDPISGHTALYWYRQSLGQGLEFLIYFQGNSAPDKSGLPSDRFSAERTGGSVSTLTIQRTQQEDSAVYLCASSLGGDEKLFFGSGTQLSVL.

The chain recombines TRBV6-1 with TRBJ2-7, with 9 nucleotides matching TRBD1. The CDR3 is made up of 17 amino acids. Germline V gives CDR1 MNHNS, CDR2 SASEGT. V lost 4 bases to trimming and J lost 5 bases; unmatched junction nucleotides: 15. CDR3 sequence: CASSGRLPGQGRDEQYF. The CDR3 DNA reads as TGTGCCAGCAGTGGAAGATTGCCGGGACAGGGAAGGGACGAGCAGTACTTC.

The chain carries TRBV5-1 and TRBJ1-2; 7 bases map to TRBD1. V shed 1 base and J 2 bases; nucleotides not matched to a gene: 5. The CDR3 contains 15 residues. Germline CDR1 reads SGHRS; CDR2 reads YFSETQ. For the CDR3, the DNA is TGCGCCAGCAGCTTGAGGTCAGGGGGGAACTATGGCTACACCTTC. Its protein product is CASSLRSGGNYGYTF.

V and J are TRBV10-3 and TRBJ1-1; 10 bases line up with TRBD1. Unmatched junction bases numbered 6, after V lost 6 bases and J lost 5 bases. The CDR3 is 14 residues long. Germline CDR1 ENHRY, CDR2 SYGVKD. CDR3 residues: CAIRIRTGGTEAFF. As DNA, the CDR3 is TGTGCCATCAGGATAAGGACAGGGGGTACTGAAGCTTTCTTT.